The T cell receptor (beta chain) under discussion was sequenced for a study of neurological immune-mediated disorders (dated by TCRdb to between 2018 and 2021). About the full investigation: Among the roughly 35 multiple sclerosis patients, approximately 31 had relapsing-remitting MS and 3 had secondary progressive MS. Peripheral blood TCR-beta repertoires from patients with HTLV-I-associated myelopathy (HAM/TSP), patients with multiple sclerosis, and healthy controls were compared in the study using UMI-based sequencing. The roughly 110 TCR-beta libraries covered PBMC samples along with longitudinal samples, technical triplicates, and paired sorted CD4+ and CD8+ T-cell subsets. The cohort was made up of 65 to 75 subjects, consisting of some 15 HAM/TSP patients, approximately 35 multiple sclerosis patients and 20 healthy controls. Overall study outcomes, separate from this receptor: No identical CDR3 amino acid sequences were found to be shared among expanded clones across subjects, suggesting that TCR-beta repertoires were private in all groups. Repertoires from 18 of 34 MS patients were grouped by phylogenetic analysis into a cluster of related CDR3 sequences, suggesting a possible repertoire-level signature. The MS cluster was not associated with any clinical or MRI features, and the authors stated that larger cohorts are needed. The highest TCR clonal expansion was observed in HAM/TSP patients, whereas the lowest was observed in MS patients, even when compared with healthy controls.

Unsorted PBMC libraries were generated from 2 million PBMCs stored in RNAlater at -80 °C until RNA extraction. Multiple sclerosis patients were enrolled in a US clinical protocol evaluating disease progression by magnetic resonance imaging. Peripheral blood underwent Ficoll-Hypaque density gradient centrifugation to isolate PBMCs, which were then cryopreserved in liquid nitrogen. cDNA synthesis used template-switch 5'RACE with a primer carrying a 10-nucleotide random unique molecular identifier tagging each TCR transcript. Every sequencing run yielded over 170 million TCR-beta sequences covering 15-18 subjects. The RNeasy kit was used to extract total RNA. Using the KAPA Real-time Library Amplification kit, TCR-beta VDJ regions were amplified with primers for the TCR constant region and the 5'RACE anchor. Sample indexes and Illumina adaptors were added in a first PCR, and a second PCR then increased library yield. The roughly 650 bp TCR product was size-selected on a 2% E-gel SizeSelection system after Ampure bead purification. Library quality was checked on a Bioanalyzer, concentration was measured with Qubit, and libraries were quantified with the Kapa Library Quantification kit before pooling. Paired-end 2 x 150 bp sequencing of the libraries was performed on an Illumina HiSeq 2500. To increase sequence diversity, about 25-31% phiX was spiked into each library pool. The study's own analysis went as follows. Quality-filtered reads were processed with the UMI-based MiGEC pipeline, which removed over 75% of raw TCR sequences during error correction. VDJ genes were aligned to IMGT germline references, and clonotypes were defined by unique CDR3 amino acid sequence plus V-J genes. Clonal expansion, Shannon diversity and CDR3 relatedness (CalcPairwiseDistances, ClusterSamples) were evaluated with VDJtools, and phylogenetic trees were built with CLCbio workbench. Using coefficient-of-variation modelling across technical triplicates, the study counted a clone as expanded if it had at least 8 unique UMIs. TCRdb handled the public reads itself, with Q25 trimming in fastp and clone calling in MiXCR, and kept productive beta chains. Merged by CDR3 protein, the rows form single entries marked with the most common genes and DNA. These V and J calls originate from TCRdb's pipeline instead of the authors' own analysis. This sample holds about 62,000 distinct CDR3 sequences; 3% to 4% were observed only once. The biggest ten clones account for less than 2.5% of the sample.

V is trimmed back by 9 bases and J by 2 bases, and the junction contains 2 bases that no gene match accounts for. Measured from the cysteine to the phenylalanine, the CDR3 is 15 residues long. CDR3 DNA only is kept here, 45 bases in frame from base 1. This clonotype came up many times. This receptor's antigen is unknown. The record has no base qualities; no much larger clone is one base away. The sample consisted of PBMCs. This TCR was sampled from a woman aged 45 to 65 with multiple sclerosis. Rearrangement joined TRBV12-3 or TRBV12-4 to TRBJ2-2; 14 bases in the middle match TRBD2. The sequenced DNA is TGTGCCAGTGGGACTAGCGGGAGAAACACCGGGGAGCTGTTTTTT. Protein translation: CASGTSGRNTGELFF.